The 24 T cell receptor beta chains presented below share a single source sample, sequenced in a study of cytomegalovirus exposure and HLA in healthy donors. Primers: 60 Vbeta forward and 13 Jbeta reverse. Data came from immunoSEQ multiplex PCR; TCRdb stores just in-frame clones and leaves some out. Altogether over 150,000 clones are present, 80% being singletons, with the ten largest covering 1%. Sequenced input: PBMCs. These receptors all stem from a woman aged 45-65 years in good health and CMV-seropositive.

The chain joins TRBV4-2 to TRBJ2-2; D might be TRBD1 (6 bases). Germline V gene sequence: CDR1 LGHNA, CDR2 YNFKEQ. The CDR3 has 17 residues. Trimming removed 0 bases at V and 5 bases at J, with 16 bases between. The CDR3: CASSQDSGQGITGELFF. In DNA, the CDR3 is TGTGCCAGCAGCCAAGATTCGGGGCAGGGGATTACCGGGGAGCTGTTTTTT.

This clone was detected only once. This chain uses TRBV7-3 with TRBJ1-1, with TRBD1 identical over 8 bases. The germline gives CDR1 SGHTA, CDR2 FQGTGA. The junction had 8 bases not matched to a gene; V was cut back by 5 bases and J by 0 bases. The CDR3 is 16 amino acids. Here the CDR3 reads CASSLQGAGMNTEAFF. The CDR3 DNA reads TGTGCCAGCAGCCTCCAGGGGGCGGGGATGAACACTGAAGCTTTCTTT.

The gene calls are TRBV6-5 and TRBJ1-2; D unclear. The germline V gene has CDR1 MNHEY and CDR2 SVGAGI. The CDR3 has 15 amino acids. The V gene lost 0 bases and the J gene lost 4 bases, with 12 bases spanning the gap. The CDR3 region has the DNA TGTGCCAGCAGTTACTCGGGGAGCAGTTTCTATGGCTACACCTTC. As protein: CASSYSGSSFYGYTF.

CDR3 region: CASSIGADQPQHF. DNA of the CDR3: TGTGCCAGTAGTATAGGGGCAGATCAGCCCCAGCATTTT. This rearrangement joins TRBV19 to TRBJ1-5; D not resolved. Trimming pared 1 base from V and 5 bases from J, leaving 6 bases between. The CDR3 consists of 13 residues. CDR1 LNHDA and CDR2 SQIVND come from the germline V gene (reference sequence).

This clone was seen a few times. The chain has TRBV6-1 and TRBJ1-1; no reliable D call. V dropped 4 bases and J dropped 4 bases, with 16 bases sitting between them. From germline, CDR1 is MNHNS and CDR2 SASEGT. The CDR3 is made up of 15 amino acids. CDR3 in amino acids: CASSARGTRGTEAFF. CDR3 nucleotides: TGTGCCAGCAGTGCGCGGGGAACCAGAGGCACTGAAGCTTTCTTT.

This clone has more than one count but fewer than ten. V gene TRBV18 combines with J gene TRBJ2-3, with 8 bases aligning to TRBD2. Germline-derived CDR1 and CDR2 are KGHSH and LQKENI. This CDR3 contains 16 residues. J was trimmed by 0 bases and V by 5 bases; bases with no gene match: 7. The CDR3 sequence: CASSFGGGGSTDTQYF. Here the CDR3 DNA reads TGTGCCAGCTCATTCGGCGGCGGGGGGAGCACAGATACGCAGTATTTT.

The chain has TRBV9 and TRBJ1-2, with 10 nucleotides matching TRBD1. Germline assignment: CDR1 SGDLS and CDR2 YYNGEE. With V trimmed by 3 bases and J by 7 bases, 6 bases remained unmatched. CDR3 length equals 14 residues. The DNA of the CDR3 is TGTGCCAGCAGCGCAAGACAGGGGGCCGGTGGCTACACCTTC. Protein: CASSARQGAGGYTF.

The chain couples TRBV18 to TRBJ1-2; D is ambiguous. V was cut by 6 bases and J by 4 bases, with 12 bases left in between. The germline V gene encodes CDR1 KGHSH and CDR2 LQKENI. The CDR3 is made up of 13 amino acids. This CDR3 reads CASSSAAPYGYTF. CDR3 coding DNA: TGTGCCAGCTCCTCAGCGGCCCCCTATGGCTACACCTTC.

The CDR3 region has the DNA TGTGCCAGCAGCTTATCCGAGACAGCGTATAATTCACCCCTCCACTTT. Protein sequence: CASSLSETAYNSPLHF. This chain links TRBV7-8 with TRBJ1-6, with D maybe TRBD1 (5 bases). Germline CDR1 and CDR2: SGHVS and FQNEAQ. The CDR3 has 16 residues. Deletions cut 2 bases from V and 4 bases from J, with 12 bases between.

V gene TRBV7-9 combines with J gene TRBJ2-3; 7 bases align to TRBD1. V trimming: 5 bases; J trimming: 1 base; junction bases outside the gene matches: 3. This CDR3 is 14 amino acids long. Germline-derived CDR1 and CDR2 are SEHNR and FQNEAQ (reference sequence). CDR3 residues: CASSPGTGTDTQYF. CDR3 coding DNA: TGTGCCAGCAGCCCAGGGACAGGCACAGATACGCAGTATTTT.

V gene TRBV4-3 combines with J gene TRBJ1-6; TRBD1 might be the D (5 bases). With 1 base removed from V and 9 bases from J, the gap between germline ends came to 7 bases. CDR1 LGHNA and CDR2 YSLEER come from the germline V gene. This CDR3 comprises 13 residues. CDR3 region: CASSQVDSSPLHF. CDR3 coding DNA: TGCGCCAGCAGCCAAGTTGACAGTTCACCCCTCCACTTT.

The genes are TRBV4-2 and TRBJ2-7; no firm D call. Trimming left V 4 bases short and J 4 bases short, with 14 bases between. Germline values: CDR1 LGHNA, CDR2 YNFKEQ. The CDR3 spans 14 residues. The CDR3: CASSRFLTGYEQYF. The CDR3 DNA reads TGTGCCAGCAGCCGGTTTCTCACCGGGTACGAGCAGTACTTC.

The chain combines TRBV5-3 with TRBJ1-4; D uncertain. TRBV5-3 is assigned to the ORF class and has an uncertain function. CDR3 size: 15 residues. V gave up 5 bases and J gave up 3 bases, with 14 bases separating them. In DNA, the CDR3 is TGTGCCAGAAGAAAACGTTACGCGGCTAATGAAAAACTGTTTTTT. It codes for CARRKRYAANEKLFF.

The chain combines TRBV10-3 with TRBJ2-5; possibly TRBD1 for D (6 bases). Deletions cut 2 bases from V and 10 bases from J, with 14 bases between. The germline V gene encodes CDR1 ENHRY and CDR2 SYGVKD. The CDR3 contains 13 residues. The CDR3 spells CAISELTQGLQYF. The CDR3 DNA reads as TGTGCCATCAGTGAGCTTACACAGGGCCTCCAGTACTTC.

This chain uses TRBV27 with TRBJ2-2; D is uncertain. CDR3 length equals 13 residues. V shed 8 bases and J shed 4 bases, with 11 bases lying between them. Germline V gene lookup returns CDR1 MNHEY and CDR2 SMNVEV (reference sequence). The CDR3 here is CASAVWPTGELFF. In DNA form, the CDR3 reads TGTGCCAGCGCCGTATGGCCCACCGGGGAGCTGTTTTTT.

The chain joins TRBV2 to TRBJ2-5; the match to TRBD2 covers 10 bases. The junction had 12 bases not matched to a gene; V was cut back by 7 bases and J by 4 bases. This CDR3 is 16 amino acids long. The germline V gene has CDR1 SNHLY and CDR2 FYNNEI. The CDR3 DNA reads TGTGCCAGCACCAACCCCAGCGGGAGGGGTGTAGAGACCCAGTACTTC. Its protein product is CASTNPSGRGVETQYF.

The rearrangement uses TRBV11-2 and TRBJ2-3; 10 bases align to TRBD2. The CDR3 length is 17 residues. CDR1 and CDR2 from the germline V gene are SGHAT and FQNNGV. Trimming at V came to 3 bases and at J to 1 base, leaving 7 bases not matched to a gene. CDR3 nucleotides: TGTGCCAGCAGCTTCCGGGCTAGCGGGAGCCGCACAGATACGCAGTATTTT. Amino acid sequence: CASSFRASGSRTDTQYF.

The CDR3 DNA reads as TGCGCCAGCAGCTTGGGACTCGGGCAGTTCTTC. Translating it yields CASSLGLGQFF. The rearrangement links TRBV5-1 to TRBJ2-1; the D is unclear. V was shortened by 0 bases and J by 12 bases, with 7 bases between the two germline ends. The CDR3 contains 11 residues. The germline CDR1 and CDR2 sequences are SGHRS and YFSETQ.

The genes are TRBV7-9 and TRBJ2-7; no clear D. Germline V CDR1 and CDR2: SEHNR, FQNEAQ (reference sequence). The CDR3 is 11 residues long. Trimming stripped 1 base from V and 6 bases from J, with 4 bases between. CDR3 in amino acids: CASSLGPEQYF. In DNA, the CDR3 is TGTGCCAGCAGCTTAGGGCCCGAGCAGTACTTC. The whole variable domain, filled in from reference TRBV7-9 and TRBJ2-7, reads DTGVSQNPRHKITKRGQNVTFRCDPISEHNRLYWYRQTLGQGPEFLTYFQNEAQLEKSRLLSDRFSAERPKGSFSTLEIQRTEQGDSAMYLCASSLGPEQYFGPGTRLTVT.

The CDR3 is CASSPGTVNEQFF. The CDR3 DNA follows: TGTGCCAGCTCACCCGGGACAGTCAATGAGCAGTTCTTC. The chain recombines TRBV18 with TRBJ2-1, with 7 nucleotides matching TRBD1. The CDR3 has 13 residues. CDR1 is KGHSH, CDR2 LQKENI, per germline. Unmatched junction bases numbered 2, after V lost 3 bases and J lost 6 bases.

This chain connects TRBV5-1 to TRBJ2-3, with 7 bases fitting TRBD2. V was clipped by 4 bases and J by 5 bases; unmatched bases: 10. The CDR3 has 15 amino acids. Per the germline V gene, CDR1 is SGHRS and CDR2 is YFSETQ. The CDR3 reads CASSTSGMNRDTQYF. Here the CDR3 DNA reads TGCGCCAGCAGCACCAGCGGGATGAACCGAGATACGCAGTATTTT. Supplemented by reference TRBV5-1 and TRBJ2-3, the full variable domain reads KAGVTQTPRYLIKTRGQQVTLSCSPISGHRSVSWYQQTPGQGLQFLFEYFSETQRNKGNFPGRFSGRQFSNSRSEMNVSTLELGDSALYLCASSTSGMNRDTQYFGPGTRLTVL.

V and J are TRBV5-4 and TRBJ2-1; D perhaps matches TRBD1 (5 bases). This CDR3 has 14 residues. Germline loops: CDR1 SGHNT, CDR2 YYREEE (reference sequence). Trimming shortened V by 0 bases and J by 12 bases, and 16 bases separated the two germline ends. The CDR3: CASSLGAEVQGQFF. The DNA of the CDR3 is TGTGCCAGCAGCTTGGGGGCTGAAGTCCAGGGGCAGTTCTTC.

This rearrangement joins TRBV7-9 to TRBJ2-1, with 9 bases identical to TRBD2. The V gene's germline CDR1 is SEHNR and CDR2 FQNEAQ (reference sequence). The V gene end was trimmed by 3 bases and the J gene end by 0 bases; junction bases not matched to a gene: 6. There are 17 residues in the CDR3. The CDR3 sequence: CASSLTSGEASYNEQFF. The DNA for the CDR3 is TGTGCCAGCAGCTTGACTAGCGGAGAAGCCTCCTACAATGAGCAGTTCTTC. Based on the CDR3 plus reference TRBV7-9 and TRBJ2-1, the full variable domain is DTGVSQNPRHKITKRGQNVTFRCDPISEHNRLYWYRQTLGQGPEFLTYFQNEAQLEKSRLLSDRFSAERPKGSFSTLEIQRTEQGDSAMYLCASSLTSGEASYNEQFFGPGTRLTVL.

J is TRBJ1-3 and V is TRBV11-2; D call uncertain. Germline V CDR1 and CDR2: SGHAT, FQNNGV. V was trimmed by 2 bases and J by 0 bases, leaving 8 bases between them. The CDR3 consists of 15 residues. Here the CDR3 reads CASSLRGLSGNTIYF. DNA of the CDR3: TGTGCCAGCAGCTTACGGGGTCTCTCTGGAAACACCATATATTTT. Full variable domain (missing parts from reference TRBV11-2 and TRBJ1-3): EAGVAQSPRYKIIEKRQSVAFWCNPISGHATLYWYQQILGQGPKLLIQFQNNGVVDDSQLPKDRFSAERLKGVDSTLKIQPAKLEDSAVYLCASSLRGLSGNTIYFGEGSWLTVV.